Each of the 31 T cell receptor beta chains below was sequenced from the same sample in a study of PD-1 blockade in classical Hodgkin lymphoma. Sequencing used immunoSEQ multiplex PCR; TCRdb keeps in-frame clones, though not all of them. The data contain about 27,000 clones, about 80% of them singletons. The patients all showed relapse after autologous stem cell transplantation, while their brentuximab vedotin exposure varied. Thawed PBMCs were the source of CD4+ T cells, purified by magnetic negative selection. The material sequenced was CD4+ T cells from blood, taken at baseline. Receptors originate from a human donor with classical Hodgkin lymphoma.

V usage is TRBV5-1 and J usage is TRBJ2-2; D not resolved. Germline CDR1 SGHRS, CDR2 YFSETQ. Trimming shortened V by 4 bases and J by 1 base, and 14 bases separated the two germline ends. This CDR3 is 16 amino acids long. The DNA for the CDR3 is TGCGCCAGCAGCCCAGAGCAGATGGGGAACACCGGGGAGCTGTTTTTT. Its protein is CASSPEQMGNTGELFF.

The chain employs TRBV30 and TRBJ1-6; D possibly corresponds to TRBD1 (6 bases). Per the germline V gene, CDR1 is GTSNPN and CDR2 is SVGIG (reference sequence). Trimming shortened V by 3 bases and J by 0 bases, and 15 bases separated the two germline ends. The CDR3 extends over 17 amino acids. The CDR3 nucleotides are TGTGCCTGGAGCTCTTTCACAGGGCGCTCCTATAATTCACCCCTCCACTTT. This encodes CAWSSFTGRSYNSPLHF. Using reference TRBV30 and TRBJ1-6 for the parts outside the CDR3, the full variable domain is SQTIHQWPATLVQPVGSPLSLECTVEGTSNPNLYWYRQAAGRGLQLLFYSVGIGQISSEVPQNLSASRPQDRQFILSSKKLLLSDSGFYLCAWSSFTGRSYNSPLHFGNGTRLTVT.

The rearrangement joins TRBV2 to TRBJ2-2, with 9 bases lining up with TRBD1. Germline CDR1 SNHLY, CDR2 FYNNEI. The CDR3 sequence is 15 residues long. Trimming took 6 bases from V and 3 from J; bases not matched to a gene: 5. The CDR3 loop is CASSLQGADTGELFF. Written as DNA, the CDR3 is TGTGCCAGCAGCTTACAGGGGGCGGACACCGGGGAGCTGTTTTTT.

The chain has TRBV21-1 and TRBJ2-7; the table's D gene call, TRBD2, was not cross checked with the DNA. TRBV21-1 constitutes a pseudogene. The CDR3 contains 18 residues. The CDR3 coding sequence is TGTGCCAGCAGCAAAGTCGGGGGGTCCTCAAGAAGCTCCTACGAGCAGTACTTC. Amino acid sequence: CASSKVGGSSRSSYEQYF.

The V call is TRBV18, the J call TRBJ2-3, with D uncertain. Germline V gene sequence: CDR1 KGHSH, CDR2 LQKENI. The CDR3 consists of 15 residues. V was cut by 3 bases and J by 3 bases, with 13 bases left in between. The CDR3 DNA follows: TGTGCCAGCTCACCGTCCGGGCTTATTACAGATACGCAGTATTTT. As protein: CASSPSGLITDTQYF.

The rearrangement uses TRBV29-1 and TRBJ2-1; 9 positions match TRBD1. Germline V CDR1 and CDR2: SQVTM, ANQGSEA. The CDR3 spans 17 residues. V shed 3 bases, J shed 11 bases, and the junction held 20 bases outside the gene matches. CDR3 loop: CSVDGGTGFIRGAKQFF. The CDR3 coding sequence is TGCAGCGTTGATGGAGGGACAGGGTTCATCCGAGGGGCCAAGCAGTTCTTC.

The chain employs TRBV28 and TRBJ1-1; no firm D call. The CDR3 covers 15 residues. V was pared by 6 bases and J by 0 bases, with 14 bases between. CDR1 is MDHEN, CDR2 SYDVKM, per germline. The CDR3 loop is CASRDPQLLNTEAFF. The CDR3 DNA reads TGTGCCAGCAGAGATCCCCAGCTCCTGAACACTGAAGCTTTCTTT.

The chain carries TRBV28 and TRBJ1-5; TRBD1 matches 7 bases. Germline-derived CDR1 and CDR2 are MDHEN and SYDVKM. The CDR3 is 19 residues long. V trimming: 7 bases; J trimming: 3 bases; junction bases outside the gene matches: 21. The CDR3 DNA reads as TGTGCCAGCATTAGCCGGGACAGCTATGTAAAGGTTACCAATCAGCCCCAGCATTTT. Its protein product is CASISRDSYVKVTNQPQHF.

The chain combines TRBV6-5 with TRBJ2-7; tentative D call: TRBD1 (7 bases). Trimming stripped 5 bases from V and 4 bases from J, with 18 bases between. The CDR3 is 15 amino acids. Germline loops: CDR1 MNHEY, CDR2 SVGAGI. The CDR3 reads CASSPRSQGGYEQYF. DNA for the CDR3: TGTGCCAGCAGTCCTCGCTCCCAGGGGGGATACGAGCAGTACTTC.

This chain connects TRBV5-4 to TRBJ2-1; 14 bases agree with TRBD2. Germline lookup yields CDR1 SGHNT and CDR2 YYREEE (reference sequence). After removal of 1 base from V and 4 bases from J, the junction contained 4 bases not matched to a gene. CDR3 size: 17 residues. The CDR3 sequence: CASSLLGLAGVYNEQFF. In DNA form, the CDR3 reads TGTGCCAGCAGCTTGTTGGGACTAGCGGGGGTGTACAATGAGCAGTTCTTC. Filled out from reference TRBV5-4 and TRBJ2-1, the complete variable domain reads ETGVTQSPTHLIKTRGQQVTLRCSSQSGHNTVSWYQQALGQGPQFIFQYYREEENGRGNFPPRFSGLQFPNYSSELNVNALELDDSALYLCASSLLGLAGVYNEQFFGPGTRLTVL.

This rearrangement joins TRBV27 to TRBJ2-2; TRBD2 matches at 11 bases. The J segment lost 7 bases and the V segment lost 2 bases, leaving 0 bases of the junction unmatched. CDR3 length: 14 amino acids. CDR1 MNHEY and CDR2 SMNVEV come from the germline V gene (reference sequence). The CDR3 region has the DNA TGTGCCAGCAGTTTACTAGCGGGGGGCGGGGAGCTGTTTTTT. It translates to CASSLLAGGGELFF.

The chain joins TRBV10-2 to TRBJ1-1; TRBD1 aligns across 7 bases. This CDR3 contains 13 residues. Germline trimming cut 8 bases from V and 1 base from J; bases unmatched to any gene: 4. The germline CDR1 and CDR2 sequences are WSHSY and SAAADI. The CDR3 bases are TGCGCCAGCGGGGGACAGCGGAACACTGAAGCTTTCTTT. Translating it yields CASGGQRNTEAFF.

In this sample, this clone turned up a few times. The rearrangement uses TRBV19 and TRBJ1-6; TRBD1 is a possible D gene (6 bases). This CDR3 is built from 13 residues. The germline V gene encodes CDR1 LNHDA and CDR2 SQIVND (reference sequence). Trimming cost V 5 bases and J 9 bases, with 11 bases left between them. This CDR3 reads CASSSGGLSPLHF. For the CDR3, the DNA is TGTGCCAGTAGTTCCGGGGGGCTTTCACCCCTCCACTTT. Full variable domain (missing parts from reference TRBV19 and TRBJ1-6): DGGITQSPKYLFRKEGQNVTLSCEQNLNHDAMYWYRQDPGQGLRLIYYSQIVNDFQKGDIAEGYSVSREKKESFPLTVTSAQKNPTAFYLCASSSGGLSPLHFGNGTRLTVT.

The V and J genes are TRBV10-3 and TRBJ2-5; possible D gene TRBD1, 6 bases. V lost 6 bases, J lost 5 bases, and 13 bases lay in between. The CDR3 spans 13 residues. CDR1 and CDR2 (germline): ENHRY, SYGVKD. The CDR3 sequence is CAIRSTGGETQYF. As DNA, the CDR3 is TGTGCCATCAGATCGACAGGCGGGGAGACCCAGTACTTC.

This chain links TRBV29-1 with TRBJ1-1; the D is unclear. The germline gives CDR1 SQVTM, CDR2 ANQGSEA. The CDR3 length is 10 residues. Trimming took 4 bases from V and 11 from J, leaving 11 bases between them. This CDR3 is CSVVPGRAFF. The DNA for the CDR3 is TGCAGCGTTGTCCCCGGGCGGGCTTTCTTT.

The rearrangement uses TRBV5-1 and TRBJ1-3, with 7 bases aligning to TRBD1. Germline V gives CDR1 SGHRS, CDR2 YFSETQ. The CDR3 is 16 amino acids. V was clipped by 0 bases and J by 1 base; unmatched bases: 4. The CDR3 bases are TGCGCCAGCAGCTTGGGACAGGGCCCTTCTGGAAACACCATATATTTT. Its protein product is CASSLGQGPSGNTIYF.

The chain employs TRBV9 and TRBJ2-7; no clear D. This CDR3 has 15 residues. Germline CDR1 is SGDLS and CDR2 is YYNGEE. Trimming removed 4 bases at V and 4 bases at J, with 18 bases between. The CDR3 DNA reads TGTGCCAGCAGCATAGACCTCGGCATAGAATACGAGCAGTACTTC. Its protein is CASSIDLGIEYEQYF.

The rearrangement links TRBV7-9 to TRBJ1-5; D perhaps matches TRBD1 (5 bases). From germline, CDR1 is SEHNR and CDR2 FQNEAQ (reference sequence). Trimming removed 4 bases at V and 7 bases at J, with 11 bases between. The CDR3 covers 13 residues. The CDR3 DNA is TGTGCCAGCAGCTCCCGCCGGGGGCAGCCCCAGCATTTT. The encoded protein is CASSSRRGQPQHF.

This chain joins TRBV19 and TRBJ1-1; the match to TRBD1 covers 7 bases. The CDR3 sequence is 11 residues long. Germline assignment: CDR1 LNHDA and CDR2 SQIVND (reference sequence). After removal of 9 bases from V and 11 bases from J, the junction contained 9 bases not matched to a gene. The CDR3 sequence: CASRTGPGAFF. In nucleotides, the CDR3 is TGTGCCAGCAGGACAGGCCCTGGGGCTTTCTTT.

The chain recombines TRBV18 with TRBJ2-5; D not certain. The assigned J gene may be wrong: the sequence end matches TRBJ2-7 better. CDR3 length equals 14 residues. In germline, CDR1 is KGHSH, CDR2 LQKENI. CDR3 bases: TGTGCCAGCTCACCGGCCCAACGGACCCACGAGCAGTACTTC. Translating gives CASSPAQRTHEQYF.

This chain links TRBV30 with TRBJ2-3, with 8 bases lining up with TRBD2. CDR1 GTSNPN and CDR2 SVGIG come from the germline V gene (reference sequence). The CDR3 extends over 14 amino acids. The ends lost 5 bases at V and 3 bases at J; junction bases unmatched: 7. DNA of the CDR3: TGTGCCTGGGACTACGGGGGGGGTACAGATACGCAGTATTTT. Its translation is CAWDYGGGTDTQYF.

The rearrangement joins TRBV7-3 to TRBJ2-3, with 12 bases aligning to TRBD2. Germline V CDR1 and CDR2: SGHTA, FQGTGA. Unmatched junction bases numbered 5, after V lost 4 bases and J lost 6 bases. The CDR3 contains 15 residues. CDR3 protein: CASSYRLAGDDTQYF. CDR3 DNA sequence: TGTGCCAGCAGCTACCGACTAGCGGGGGATGATACGCAGTATTTT.

The gene calls are TRBV30 and TRBJ1-2; D unresolved. Between the trimmed V and J ends, which lost 4 bases and 10 bases, there was a span of 19 bases. Looked up from germline, CDR1 is GTSNPN and CDR2 is SVGIG (reference sequence). The CDR3 runs to 13 residues. The CDR3 coding sequence is TGTGCCTGGACCCCTGCCGGTCCTCCCCCCTACACCTTC. Its translation: CAWTPAGPPPYTF.

V is TRBV2 and J is TRBJ2-7; D is possibly TRBD1 (6 bases). V gave up 6 bases and J gave up 4 bases, with 10 bases separating them. The CDR3 runs 12 residues. Germline lookup yields CDR1 SNHLY and CDR2 FYNNEI. The CDR3 reads CASRDDRYEQYF. CDR3 DNA: TGTGCCAGCAGGGATGACAGGTACGAGCAGTACTTC.

The V gene is TRBV9, the J gene TRBJ1-1; D not certain. The CDR3 is 18 residues long. V lost 4 bases and J 1 base, leaving 23 bases between the germline ends. From germline, CDR1 is SGDLS and CDR2 YYNGEE. In nucleotides, the CDR3 is TGTGCCAGCAGCCCTCTACCGCCCGGAGGCAGTTCGAACACTGAAGCTTTCTTT. It is translated as CASSPLPPGGSSNTEAFF.

The genes are TRBV11-2 and TRBJ2-5; D is possibly TRBD1 or TRBD2 (5 bases each). The CDR3 contains 14 residues. In germline, CDR1 is SGHAT, CDR2 FQNNGV. Trimming took 4 bases from V and 2 from J, leaving 11 bases between them. CDR3 amino acids: CASSWGSIQETQYF. DNA of the CDR3: TGTGCCAGCAGCTGGGGGTCCATACAAGAGACCCAGTACTTC.

The V call is TRBV6-5, the J call TRBJ1-1, with D maybe TRBD1 (6 bases). Between the trimmed V and J ends, which lost 2 bases and 14 bases, there was a span of 15 bases. The CDR3 runs 12 residues. Germline CDR1 MNHEY, CDR2 SVGAGI. CDR3 coding DNA: TGTGCCAGCAGTTACAGAGGGGGGCGCGCCTTCTTT. It specifies CASSYRGGRAFF.

This clone was detected once. The gene calls are TRBV5-6 and TRBJ2-3; TRBD1 matches 10 bases. The V gene end was trimmed by 6 bases and the J gene end by 2 bases; junction bases not matched to a gene: 9. This CDR3 comprises 16 residues. From germline, CDR1 is SGHDT and CDR2 YYEEEE. The CDR3 protein is CASNGGTGDYTDTQYF. The CDR3 bases are TGTGCCAGCAACGGGGGGACAGGGGACTACACAGATACGCAGTATTTT.

J is TRBJ2-2 and V is TRBV21-1; the D call of TRBD2 is as the table states it, not checked on the DNA. TRBV21-1 is flagged as a pseudogene. CDR3 size: 12 residues. Written as DNA, the CDR3 is TGTGCCAGCAGCAAGAGCCCCGGGGAGCTGTTTTTT. Its translation: CASSKSPGELFF.

The chain joins TRBV18 to TRBJ2-5; D possibly corresponds to TRBD2 (5 bases). Trimming cost V 3 bases and J 1 base, with 15 bases left between them. The length of the CDR3 is 16 residues. Per germline, CDR1 KGHSH and CDR2 LQKENI. CDR3 nucleotides: TGTGCCAGCTCACCCGAGGCTAGCCCCCTCCAAGAGACCCAGTACTTC. Translated: CASSPEASPLQETQYF.

There are a few counts of this clone. The chain recombines TRBV5-1 with TRBJ1-1; D remains unclear. CDR3 length: 12 amino acids. V was trimmed by 7 bases and J by 4 bases, leaving 11 bases between them. CDR1 is SGHRS and CDR2 is YFSETQ in the germline V gene. DNA of the CDR3: TGCGCCAGCGTGGGGTGGTCCACTGAAGCTTTCTTT. Its protein is CASVGWSTEAFF.